The entry below describes one T cell receptor beta chain. Its target is unknown. V shed 6 bases and J 4 bases; nucleotides not matched to a gene: 8. This CDR3 comprises 14 residues. Germline CDR1 is MNHNS and CDR2 is SASEGT. These data come from a study of shared clonotypes between healthy human individuals. Over several immunoSEQ plates, each subset's genomic DNA was distributed in even portions. Using immunoSEQ multiplex PCR, the repertoire was profiled, and TCRdb retains in-frame clones only, with some absent. This sample has approximately 2.3 million clones; 90% to 95% occur once, and the top ten carry 0.39%. Study-wide findings and caveats: It was observed that about 5% of naive CD4 clonotypes were shared across several donors.

This TCR was recovered from a man younger than 35 in good health. Some clones in this sample may be carry-over from other donors' samples. Sequenced sample: naive CD4+ T cells from PBMCs. Subset indicated: CD45RA+ positively selected. The V call is TRBV6-1, the J call TRBJ1-1, with TRBD1 matching over 7 bases. CDR3 residues: CASSMDRSITEAFF. The CDR3 bases are TGTGCCAGCAGCATGGACAGGTCGATCACTGAAGCTTTCTTT.